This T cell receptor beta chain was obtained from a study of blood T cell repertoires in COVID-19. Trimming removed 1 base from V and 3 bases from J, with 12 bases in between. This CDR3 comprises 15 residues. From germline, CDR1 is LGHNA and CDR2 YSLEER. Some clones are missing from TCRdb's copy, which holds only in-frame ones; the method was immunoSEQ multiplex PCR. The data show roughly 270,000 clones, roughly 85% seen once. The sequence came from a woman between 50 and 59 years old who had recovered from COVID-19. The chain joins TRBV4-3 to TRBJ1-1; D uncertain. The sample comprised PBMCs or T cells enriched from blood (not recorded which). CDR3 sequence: CASSQAINTYTEAFF. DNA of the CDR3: TGCGCCAGCAGCCAAGCGATAAACACCTACACTGAAGCTTTCTTT.